Each of the 5 T cell receptor beta chains below was sequenced from the same sample in a study of blood T cell repertoires in COVID-19. TCRdb's copy holds only in-frame clones and misses some; the assay was immunoSEQ multiplex PCR. The sample lists 250,000 to 300,000 clones, approximately 89% occurring once. The source material was PBMCs or T cells enriched from blood (not recorded which). These TCRs come from a woman aged 55-70 years who had recovered from COVID-19.

There are a few counts of this clone. The J gene is TRBJ2-2, the V gene TRBV11-3, with TRBD2 matching 8 bases. The V and J ends lost 2 bases and 4 bases, in that order; junction bases with no gene match: 6. This CDR3 is built from 16 residues. Germline V gene data show CDR1 as SGHNT and CDR2 as YENEEA. This CDR3 is CASSLLPGRATGELFF. CDR3 in DNA: TGTGCCAGCAGCTTACTTCCCGGGAGGGCCACCGGGGAGCTGTTTTTT.

The V call is TRBV20-1, the J call TRBJ2-2; 8 bases agree with TRBD1. This CDR3 has 15 amino acids. V was pared by 3 bases and J by 7 bases, with 10 bases of the junction left unmatched. Germline V gene data show CDR1 as DFQATT and CDR2 as SNEGSKA (reference sequence). In DNA, the CDR3 is TGCAGTGCTAGTGGCAGACAGGGGTATAACGGGGAGCTGTTTTTT. Encoded protein: CSASGRQGYNGELFF.

This chain links TRBV9 with TRBJ1-5; D is ambiguous. V lost 3 bases and J lost 9, with 16 bases in between. Looked up from germline, CDR1 is SGDLS and CDR2 is YYNGEE. The CDR3 runs 14 residues. CDR3 sequence (DNA): TGTGCCAGCAGCGGAGCGGACGGACGGCGGCCCCAGCATTTT. This gives the protein CASSGADGRRPQHF.

The count of this clone is one. V usage is TRBV6-5 and J usage is TRBJ1-5, with 8 bases matching TRBD1. This CDR3 contains 14 residues. V dropped 8 bases and J dropped 4; count of bases not matched to a gene: 7. Germline CDR1 and CDR2: MNHEY and SVGAGI. CDR3 in amino acids: CASDWDRLNQPQHF. As DNA, the CDR3 is TGTGCCAGCGACTGGGACAGGCTTAATCAGCCCCAGCATTTT.

This chain connects TRBV7-3 to TRBJ2-5; no clear D gene. V dropped 5 bases and J dropped 2 bases, with 9 bases sitting between them. Germline lookup yields CDR1 SGHTA and CDR2 FQGTGA. The CDR3 is made up of 13 amino acids. The CDR3 reads CASSPYQQETQYF. CDR3 bases: TGTGCCAGCAGCCCTTATCAGCAAGAGACCCAGTACTTC.